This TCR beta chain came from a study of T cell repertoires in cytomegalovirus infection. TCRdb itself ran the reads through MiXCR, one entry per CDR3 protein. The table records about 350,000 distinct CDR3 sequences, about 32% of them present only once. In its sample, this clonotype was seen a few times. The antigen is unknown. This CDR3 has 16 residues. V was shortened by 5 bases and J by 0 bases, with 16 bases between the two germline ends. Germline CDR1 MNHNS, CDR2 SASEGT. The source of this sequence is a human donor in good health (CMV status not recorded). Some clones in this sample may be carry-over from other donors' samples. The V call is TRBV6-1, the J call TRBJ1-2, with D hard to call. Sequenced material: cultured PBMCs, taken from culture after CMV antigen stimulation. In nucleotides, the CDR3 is TGTGCCAGCAGTCCCCCTCCTGGGAAAGCTAACTATGGCTACACCTTC. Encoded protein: CASSPPPGKANYGYTF.